These T cell receptor beta chains were read from a single sample in a study of blood T cells in healthy people across ages. TCRdb used MiXCR to reprocess the 5' RACE reads, holding one entry per CDR3 protein. The sample holds hundreds of thousands of distinct CDR3 sequences, 45% to 70% seen once. Sequenced material: blood. These receptors were obtained from a man aged 35-49 years in good health. Each CDR3 is given with its conserved first and last residue. The D gene is left open where the match is weak. Clone size is shown for a subset of rows, as once, few, many or a class of expanded clone.

j_call clone_size v_call d_call cdr3_aa cdr3_nt
TRBJ2-3 . TRBV12-3/TRBV12-4 . CASSSTSTDTQYF TGTGCCAGCAGCTCGACTAGCACAGATACGCAGTATTTT
TRBJ2-1 . TRBV20-1 TRBD1 CSARDLRGLYNEQFF TGCAGTGCTAGAGATTTGAGGGGGCTTTACAATGAGCAGTTCTTC
TRBJ1-4 . TRBV3-1 . CASSPEGRGRKLFF TGTGCCAGCAGCCCGGAGGGAAGGGGGAGAAAACTGTTTTTT
TRBJ2-1 . TRBV12-5 TRBD1 CASGSGGQGDNEQFF TGTGCTAGTGGTTCCGGGGGACAGGGAGACAATGAGCAGTTCTTC
TRBJ2-1 once TRBV3-1 TRBD2 CASRRWGTRHNEQFF TGTGCCAGCCGCCGCTGGGGGACTAGGCACAATGAGCAGTTCTTC
TRBJ1-5 few TRBV9 . CASSAANSNQPQHF TGTGCCAGCAGCGCGGCAAATAGCAATCAGCCCCAGCATTTT
TRBJ1-1 . TRBV20-1 TRBD1 CSAKDRVTEAFF TGCAGTGCTAAAGACAGGGTTACTGAAGCTTTCTTT
TRBJ2-7 many TRBV25-1 TRBD2 CASSEPSFGLAGDEQYF TGTGCCAGCAGTGAACCCTCCTTCGGACTAGCGGGAGACGAGCAGTACTTC
TRBJ2-7 few TRBV5-1 . CASSPQRPYEQYF TGCGCCAGCTCCCCACAGCGGCCCTACGAGCAGTACTTC
TRBJ2-3 . TRBV4-1 . CASSQVGFTDTQYF TGCGCCAGCAGCCAAGTAGGCTTCACAGATACGCAGTATTTT
TRBJ2-3 . TRBV12-3/TRBV12-4 . CASRGGVTDTQYF TGTGCCAGCAGGGGGGGTGTAACAGATACGCAGTATTTT
TRBJ1-1 many TRBV6-5 . CASSPPLEGTEAFF TGTGCCAGCAGCCCTCCTTTGGAGGGCACTGAAGCTTTCTTT
TRBJ2-7 . TRBV10-3 . CAISDPPGGGVYEQYF TGTGCCATTAGTGACCCACCCGGAGGGGGCGTCTACGAGCAGTACTTC
TRBJ1-2 . TRBV20-1 . CSARGAIYGYTF TGCAGTGCCCGGGGGGCTATCTATGGCTACACCTTC
TRBJ2-7 . TRBV12-3/TRBV12-4 . CASRRTSPGEQYF TGTGCCAGCAGGCGGACAAGCCCAGGCGAGCAGTACTTC
TRBJ2-7 . TRBV28 . CASSPHPYEQYF TGTGCCAGCAGTCCACACCCCTACGAGCAGTACTTC
TRBJ2-1 . TRBV28 TRBD1 CASRPGQGTGYNEQFF TGTGCCAGCAGACCGGGACAGGGAACGGGGTACAATGAGCAGTTCTTC
TRBJ2-5 few TRBV6-6 . CASSYSTGEYQETQYF TGTGCCAGCAGTTACTCGACAGGAGAGTACCAAGAGACCCAGTACTTC
TRBJ2-5 few TRBV9 TRBD1 CAKGQGAGEQYF TGTGCCAAAGGACAGGGGGCTGGGGAGCAGTACTTC
TRBJ2-2 . TRBV10-3 TRBD1 CAISEPGQGANTGELFF TGTGCCATCAGTGAGCCGGGACAGGGGGCGAACACCGGGGAGCTGTTTTTT
TRBJ2-7 few TRBV6-6 . CASKITDLGPYEQYF TGTGCCAGCAAAATTACGGACCTGGGTCCCTACGAGCAGTACTTC
TRBJ2-4 few TRBV10-3 . CAISETGISKNIQYF TGTGCCATCAGTGAGACGGGAATCTCCAAAAACATTCAGTACTTC
TRBJ2-5 . TRBV4-2 TRBD2 CASSQGGRLASQETQYF TGTGCCAGCAGCCAAGGAGGGCGACTAGCGTCACAAGAGACCCAGTACTTC
TRBJ1-6 once TRBV7-8 . CASSLAGTRNGSPLHF TGTGCCAGCAGCTTAGCTGGGACCCGTAATGGGTCACCCCTCCACTTT
TRBJ2-5 many TRBV28 TRBD1 CASSATGGQETQYF TGTGCCAGCAGCGCAACAGGGGGCCAAGAGACCCAGTACTTC
TRBJ1-2 . TRBV21-1 . CASSKGGLGVWGYTF TGTGCCAGCAGCAAAGGCGGACTGGGAGTGTGGGGCTACACCTTC
TRBJ2-7 few TRBV9 TRBD2 CASSASSGRALEQYF TGTGCCAGCAGCGCTTCTAGCGGGAGGGCCCTCGAGCAGTACTTC
TRBJ2-2 . TRBV12-3/TRBV12-4 . CASSSSGELFF TGTGCCAGCAGTAGTTCCGGGGAGCTGTTTTTT
TRBJ2-1 . TRBV2 TRBD2 CAGGRLAGAYEQFF TGTGCCGGGGGAAGACTAGCGGGAGCCTATGAGCAGTTCTTC
TRBJ2-5 . TRBV24-1 TRBD2 CATSDRLAEGGWETQYF TGTGCCACCAGTGACCGTCTAGCGGAGGGCGGATGGGAGACCCAGTACTTC
TRBJ2-4 . TRBV7-2 TRBD1 CASQLPGGTGGGYGQYF TGTGCCAGCCAACTCCCTGGGGGGACAGGGGGAGGGTACGGGCAGTACTTC
TRBJ2-5 . TRBV29-1 TRBD2 CSVASVTGGDQETQYF TGCAGCGTTGCTTCGGTGACCGGGGGGGACCAAGAGACCCAGTACTTC